There are many counts of the clone carrying this T cell receptor (beta chain). This entry is derived from a study of early T cells in non-severe SARS-CoV-2 infection. At the level of the study: The study sequenced bulk RNA from unsorted whole blood, with chains unpaired.

Between the trimmed V and J ends, which lost 4 bases and 1 base, there was a span of 10 bases. The CDR3 sequence is 13 residues long. Germline assignment: CDR1 SQVTM and CDR2 ANQGSEA. Attachment of unique molecular identifiers to individual cDNA molecules was performed. TCRdb re-called the 5' RACE reads through MiXCR, storing one row per CDR3 protein. The sample lists around 37,000 distinct CDR3 sequences, roughly 9.7% occurring once. This sequence joins TRBV29-1 and TRBJ1-1; D may be TRBD1 (6 bases). The sample consisted of whole blood. The TCR comes from an adult who was a healthcare worker with PCR-confirmed SARS-CoV-2 infection or an uninfected control (not recorded which). As DNA, the CDR3 is TGCAGCGTTGCGGGACACACGAACACTGAAGCTTTCTTT. Translated: CSVAGHTNTEAFF.